Given below is one TCR beta chain in context. Its antigen is not identified. The data derive from a study of human T cells and chemical hapten exposure. Study summary: The patient population, which was mostly female, had alopecia areata, totalis or universalis. Study results and limitations: Against controls, expanded TCRs gave rise to significantly more large CDR3 similarity clusters. The donor cohort had alopecia, so its immune response may not match that of healthy people. TCRs above 1 in 1000 frequency stayed constant with DPC sensitization.

TCRdb called the RACE reads again in MiXCR, with one record for every CDR3 protein. The repertoire holds 100,000 to 150,000 distinct CDR3 sequences, with approximately 15% as singletons. V lost 0 bases and J lost 3; bases outside the gene matches: 3. Germline values: CDR1 LGHNA, CDR2 YSLEER. This CDR3 region has 16 residues. Indicated time point: patch test 1, 2 weeks after DPC sensitization. Treatment defined: therapeutic diphenylcyclopropenone sensitization with weekly scalp DPC. The genes are TRBV4-3 and TRBJ1-2; 11 positions match TRBD1. The material was whole blood, obtained in connection with sensitization to the hapten diphenylcyclopropenone (DPC). This sequence was found in a man aged 18 to 30 with alopecia areata. Some clones in this sample may be carry-over from other donors' samples. CDR3 sequence reads: CASSQDLGQGDYGYTF. In nucleotides, the CDR3 is TGCGCCAGCAGCCAAGACCTGGGACAGGGGGACTATGGCTACACCTTC.